This T cell receptor beta chain was recovered during a study of cytomegalovirus exposure and HLA in healthy donors. Across the study: The Caucasian-associated ancestry cluster held roughly 84% of 300 to 450 genotyped donors. The study, taken as a whole, reports: Cytomegalovirus status was reportedly diagnosed by the classifier with high sensitivity and specificity.

On this clone itself: Its cognate antigen is unknown.

V shed 3 bases, J shed 6 bases, and the junction held 6 bases outside the gene matches. Germline assignment: CDR1 LNHDA and CDR2 SQIVND (reference sequence). The CDR3 covers 15 residues. The study ran its PCR with 60 Vbeta and 13 Jbeta primers. The assay was immunoSEQ multiplex PCR, and TCRdb's table has in-frame clones only and misses some. This listing includes about 59,000 clones. This TCR came from a man aged 25 to 40 in good health and CMV-seropositive. V usage is TRBV19 and J usage is TRBJ1-5; 9 bases line up with TRBD1. Sequenced input: PBMCs. Here the CDR3 reads CASSMEQGAIQPQHF. CDR3 coding DNA: TGTGCCAGTAGTATGGAACAGGGGGCAATTCAGCCCCAGCATTTT.